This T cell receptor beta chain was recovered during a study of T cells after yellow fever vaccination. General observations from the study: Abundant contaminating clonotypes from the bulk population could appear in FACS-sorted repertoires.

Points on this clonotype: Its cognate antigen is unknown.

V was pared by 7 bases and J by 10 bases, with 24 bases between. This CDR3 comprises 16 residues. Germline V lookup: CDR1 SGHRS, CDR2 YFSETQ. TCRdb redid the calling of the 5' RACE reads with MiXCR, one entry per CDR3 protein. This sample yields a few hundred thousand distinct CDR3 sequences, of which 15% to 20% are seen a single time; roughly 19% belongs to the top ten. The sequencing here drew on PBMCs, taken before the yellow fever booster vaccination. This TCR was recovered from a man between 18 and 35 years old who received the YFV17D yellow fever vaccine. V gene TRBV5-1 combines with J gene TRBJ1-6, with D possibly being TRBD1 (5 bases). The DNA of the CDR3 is TGCGCCAGCCGTAGACCTTTCGCAGGGTCGGGATCACCCCTCCACTTT. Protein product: CASRRPFAGSGSPLHF.